One and the same sample provided the 8 T cell receptor beta chains below, sequenced in a study of beta chain features in type 1 diabetes. Antigens of these TCRs are unknown. Expressed TCRB transcripts were sequenced, since all the RNA that had been isolated was reverse transcribed. Profiling relied on immunoSEQ multiplex PCR, and the TCRdb table lists in-frame clones only, not all of them. The sample includes around 150,000 clones, 10% of them seen just once. Points from the study as a whole: TCRB CDR3s were moderately but significantly shorter in Type 1 diabetes patients in all four CD4+ subsets.

Sequencing was performed on central memory CD4+ T cells from blood. These receptors were taken from a man aged 25 to 40 with type 1 diabetes.

The genes are TRBV5-4 and TRBJ2-1; TRBD2 agrees at 11 bases. This CDR3 is 15 amino acids long. V shed 5 bases and J 3 bases; nucleotides not matched to a gene: 4. Germline assignment: CDR1 SGHNT and CDR2 YYREEE (reference sequence). The CDR3: CASSRGTSGYNEQFF. DNA of the CDR3: TGTGCCAGCAGTCGTGGGACTAGCGGCTACAATGAGCAGTTCTTC.

V and J are TRBV18 and TRBJ2-3, with D possibly TRBD2 on 5 matching bases. CDR3 length equals 14 residues. Trimming removed 4 bases from V and 2 bases from J, with 10 bases in between. Germline loops: CDR1 KGHSH, CDR2 LQKENI. CDR3 coding DNA: TGTGCCAGCTCACTGGGAGTTTTCACAGATACGCAGTATTTT. Protein product: CASSLGVFTDTQYF. Full variable domain (rest looked up from reference TRBV18 and TRBJ2-3): NAGVMQNPRHLVRRRGQEARLRCSPMKGHSHVYWYRQLPEEGLKFMVYLQKENIIDESGMPKERFSAEFPKEGPSILRIQQVVRGDSAAYFCASSLGVFTDTQYFGPGTRLTVL.

This clone turned up a few times. This chain links TRBV9 with TRBJ2-1, with D possibly matching TRBD1 (5 bases). The germline CDR1 and CDR2 sequences are SGDLS and YYNGEE. V was pared by 4 bases and J by 4 bases, with 18 bases between. The CDR3 extends over 16 amino acids. Here the CDR3 reads CASSPLGHSGYNEQFF. CDR3 bases: TGTGCCAGCAGCCCCCTCGGCCACTCAGGGTACAATGAGCAGTTCTTC.

The gene calls are TRBV11-2 and TRBJ2-5; TRBD1 might be the D (7 bases). This CDR3 has 15 amino acids. Germline loops: CDR1 SGHAT, CDR2 FQNNGV. Trimming removed 5 bases from V and 4 bases from J, with 17 bases in between. The CDR3 bases are TGTGCCAGCAGCGGAGCCATTCAGGGGGGAGAGACCCAGTACTTC. Translated: CASSGAIQGGETQYF. Full variable domain (outside the CDR3, taken from reference TRBV11-2 and TRBJ2-5): EAGVAQSPRYKIIEKRQSVAFWCNPISGHATLYWYQQILGQGPKLLIQFQNNGVVDDSQLPKDRFSAERLKGVDSTLKIQPAKLEDSAVYLCASSGAIQGGETQYFGPGTRLLVL.

The chain carries TRBV11-2 and TRBJ2-7; TRBD1 matches at 7 bases. The CDR3 contains 14 residues. V lost 5 bases, J lost 6 bases, and 10 bases stayed unmatched. Germline CDR1 and CDR2: SGHAT and FQNNGV. DNA of the CDR3: TGTGCCAGCAGCCCACTTCAGGGGGTAAGCGAGCAGTACTTC. It encodes CASSPLQGVSEQYF.

This clone was counted only a few times. The chain combines TRBV14 with TRBJ2-7; 9 positions agree with TRBD1. CDR3 length equals 13 residues. V shed 4 bases and J 3 bases; nucleotides not matched to a gene: 1. CDR1 and CDR2 (germline): SGHDN, FVKESK. The DNA for the CDR3 is TGTGCCAGCAGCCGGGACAGGGACTACGAGCAGTACTTC. This codes for CASSRDRDYEQYF.

Only a few counts were recorded for this clone. The rearrangement joins TRBV19 to TRBJ2-1; a weak D match, TRBD2 (6 bases). V was trimmed by 6 bases and J by 8 bases, leaving 20 bases between them. CDR1 LNHDA and CDR2 SQIVND come from the germline V gene (reference sequence). The CDR3 spans 15 residues. The CDR3 DNA reads as TGTGCCAGTAGCACCCGGGGGAGGCCGAGGGATGAGCAGTTCTTC. This codes for CASSTRGRPRDEQFF.

The CDR3 DNA reads TGTGCCATCAGTGAGGGGGCCGCTGAAGCTTTCTTT. Translating gives CAISEGAAEAFF. The chain recombines TRBV10-3 with TRBJ1-1, with TRBD1 as a possible D gene (5 bases). Germline V lookup: CDR1 ENHRY, CDR2 SYGVKD. CDR3 size: 12 residues. V was trimmed by 2 bases and J by 6 bases, leaving 7 bases between them.